The present T cell receptor (beta chain) was sequenced within a study of T cell repertoires in cytomegalovirus infection. Whole-study context: CMV infection and matching HLA type were both indicated by public TCR beta signatures. General study findings and limits: Clonotypes of TCR beta that were HLA-C-restricted and CMV-specific dominated the ex vivo response.

There are a few counts of this clonotype. The antigen is unknown. TCRdb re-called the reads through MiXCR, storing one row per CDR3 protein. The table has about 310,000 distinct CDR3 sequences, 20% to 25% seen once. Trimming at V came to 7 bases and at J to 5 bases, leaving 4 bases not matched to a gene. CDR3 length: 15 amino acids. This chain joins TRBV12-3 or TRBV12-4 and TRBJ2-2, with 13 bases aligning to TRBD2. The sequence was obtained from a human donor in good health (CMV status not recorded). Some clones in this sample may be carry-over from other donors' samples. Source: cultured PBMCs, taken from culture after CMV antigen stimulation. The CDR3 protein is CASTPGLAGTGELFF. The DNA for the CDR3 is TGTGCCAGCACCCCGGGACTAGCGGGGACCGGGGAGCTGTTTTTT.